The 12 T cell receptor beta chains presented below share a single source sample, sequenced in a study of T cell changes during pregnancy in multiple sclerosis. The repertoire was sequenced with immunoSEQ multiplex PCR; TCRdb's copy has only in-frame clones and lacks some. In the table there are around 29,000 clones, 90% to 95% of which are singletons. The specimen was CD4+ T cells from peripheral blood mononuclear cells, collected in the first trimester of pregnancy. These TCRs come from a female donor with multiple sclerosis, enrolled in a pregnancy study.

The chain recombines TRBV4-1 with TRBJ1-1; tentative D call: TRBD1 (5 bases). The CDR3 contains 14 residues. V lost 4 bases, J lost 4 bases, and 13 bases lay in between. CDR1 is MGHRA and CDR2 is YSYEKL in the germline V gene. The CDR3 region has the DNA TGCGCCAGCAGCCCTAGGAGGGGCATCACTGAAGCTTTCTTT. This translates into CASSPRRGITEAFF.

The rearrangement uses TRBV6-6 and TRBJ1-6; D is perhaps TRBD1 (6 bases). CDR3 length: 14 amino acids. CDR1 and CDR2 from the germline V gene are MNHNY and SVGAGI (reference sequence). The ends were cut back, 6 bases at V and 5 bases at J, with 11 bases in the middle. CDR3 in amino acids: CASRDNRDNSPLHF. The CDR3 DNA sequence: TGTGCCAGCAGAGATAACAGGGATAATTCACCCCTCCACTTT.

V gene TRBV4-3 combines with J gene TRBJ1-2; the match to TRBD1 covers 7 bases. Per germline, CDR1 LGHNA and CDR2 YSLEER. This CDR3 contains 15 residues. The junction had 3 bases not matched to a gene; V was cut back by 1 base and J by 1 base. The CDR3 loop reads CASSQGGQINYGYTF. DNA of the CDR3: TGCGCCAGCAGCCAAGGGGGACAGATTAACTATGGCTACACCTTC.

This clone turned up a few times. The rearrangement joins TRBV5-1 to TRBJ2-3; D may be TRBD1 (5 bases). Germline-derived CDR1 and CDR2 are SGHRS and YFSETQ. This CDR3 spans 13 amino acids. Trimming removed 4 bases at V and 5 bases at J, with 11 bases between. CDR3 in amino acids: CASSVWGRDTQYF. CDR3 nucleotide sequence: TGCGCCAGCAGCGTATGGGGCCGAGATACGCAGTATTTT.

This sequence joins TRBV5-8 and TRBJ1-2, with 7 bases lining up with TRBD1. The CDR3 spans 16 residues. V trimming: 4 bases; J trimming: 4 bases; junction bases outside the gene matches: 13. Germline-derived CDR1 and CDR2 are SGHTS and YDEGEE. The CDR3 sequence: CASSRTGLKTAYGYTF. The DNA of the CDR3 is TGTGCCAGCAGCCGGACAGGTCTCAAGACGGCCTATGGCTACACCTTC.

With respect to this clone: The sample carries other DNA sequences with the same CDR3. This chain uses TRBV9 with TRBJ1-2; 7 nucleotides match TRBD1. Germline CDR1 is SGDLS and CDR2 is YYNGEE. Germline trimming cut 2 bases from V and 2 bases from J; bases unmatched to any gene: 6. The CDR3 consists of 15 residues. The CDR3 DNA sequence: TGTGCCAGCAGCGTCGGGACAGACATGAACTATGGCTACACCTTC. The encoded protein is CASSVGTDMNYGYTF.

This clone was found once. The J gene is TRBJ1-5, the V gene TRBV10-3; 7 bases match TRBD1. V gave up 6 bases and J gave up 3 bases; unmatched junction bases: 2. The CDR3 runs 13 residues. Germline-derived CDR1 and CDR2 are ENHRY and SYGVKD. The CDR3 nucleotides are TGTGCCATCAGCACAGGGGCCAATCAGCCCCAGCATTTT. Translated, it gives CAISTGANQPQHF.

CDR3 nucleotides: TGCGCCAGCAGCCCCCGACTATCCTACAATGAGCAGTTCTTC. Translated: CASSPRLSYNEQFF. The chain carries TRBV5-1 and TRBJ2-1; the D gene is possibly TRBD2 (5 bases). The CDR3 spans 14 residues. CDR1 is SGHRS and CDR2 is YFSETQ in the germline V gene. Trimming pared 4 bases from V and 1 base from J, leaving 9 bases between.

The rearrangement uses TRBV5-1 and TRBJ1-2; no clear D gene. The V end lost 0 bases, the J end lost 4 bases, and 13 bases lay between the germline ends. Germline-derived CDR1 and CDR2 are SGHRS and YFSETQ. This CDR3 comprises 15 residues. DNA for the CDR3: TGCGCCAGCAGCTTGGCTTCAGGCCCTCTCTATGGCTACACCTTC. It codes for CASSLASGPLYGYTF.

This rearrangement joins TRBV9 to TRBJ2-5, with 7 nucleotides matching TRBD1. CDR1 and CDR2 from the germline V gene are SGDLS and YYNGEE. CDR3 length: 14 amino acids. The V gene end was trimmed by 3 bases and the J gene end by 5 bases; junction bases not matched to a gene: 7. The CDR3 nucleotides read TGTGCCAGCAGCGCGGGACAGCTGTTGGAGACCCAGTACTTC. Protein product: CASSAGQLLETQYF.

The V gene is TRBV2, the J gene TRBJ2-3, with 13 bases identical to TRBD2. The germline gives CDR1 SNHLY, CDR2 FYNNEI. This CDR3 spans 15 amino acids. The V and J ends lost 6 bases and 6 bases, in that order; junction bases with no gene match: 6. DNA of the CDR3: TGTGCCAGCAGGACCGGGACTAGCGGGGCGGATACGCAGTATTTT. It yields the protein CASRTGTSGADTQYF.

This chain joins TRBV5-1 and TRBJ1-5; no clear D. Deletions cut 0 bases from V and 2 bases from J, with 15 bases between. This CDR3 contains 17 residues. Germline CDR1 is SGHRS and CDR2 is YFSETQ. As DNA, the CDR3 is TGCGCCAGCAGCTTGGATGGTCAGAACGATCGCAATCAGCCCCAGCATTTT. Translated, it gives CASSLDGQNDRNQPQHF.